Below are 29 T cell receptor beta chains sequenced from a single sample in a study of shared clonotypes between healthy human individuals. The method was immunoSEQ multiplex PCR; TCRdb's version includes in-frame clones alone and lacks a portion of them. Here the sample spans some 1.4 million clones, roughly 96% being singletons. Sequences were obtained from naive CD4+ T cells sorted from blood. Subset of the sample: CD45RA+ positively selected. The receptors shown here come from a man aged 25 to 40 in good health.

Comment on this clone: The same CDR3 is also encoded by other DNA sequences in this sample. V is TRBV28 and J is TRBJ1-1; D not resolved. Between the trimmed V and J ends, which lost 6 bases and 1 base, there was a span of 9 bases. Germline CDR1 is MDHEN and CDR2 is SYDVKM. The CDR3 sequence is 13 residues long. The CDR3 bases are TGTGCCAGCAGCCCCCGGACGAACACTGAAGCTTTCTTT. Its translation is CASSPRTNTEAFF.

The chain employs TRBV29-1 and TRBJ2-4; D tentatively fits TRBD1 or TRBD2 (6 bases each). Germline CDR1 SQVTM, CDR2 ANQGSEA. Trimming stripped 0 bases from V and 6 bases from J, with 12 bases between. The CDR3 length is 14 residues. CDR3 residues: CSVEDHGGLNIQYF. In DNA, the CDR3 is TGCAGCGTTGAAGATCATGGGGGGCTAAACATTCAGTACTTC.

The CDR3 DNA reads TGTGCCAGCAGCTATACTCCAGGGGGCGAAGCTTTCTTT. Protein product: CASSYTPGGEAFF. This chain uses TRBV7-3 with TRBJ1-1; the match to TRBD1 covers 8 bases. J was trimmed by 8 bases and V by 4 bases; bases with no gene match: 6. The CDR3 runs to 13 residues. CDR1 is SGHTA and CDR2 is FQGTGA in the germline V gene. The full variable domain, with the rest looked up from reference TRBV7-3 and TRBJ1-1, is GAGVSQTPSNKVTEKGKYVELRCDPISGHTALYWYRQSLGQGPEFLIYFQGTGAADDSGLPNDRFFAVRPEGSVSTLKIQRTERGDSAVYLCASSYTPGGEAFFGQGTRLTVV.

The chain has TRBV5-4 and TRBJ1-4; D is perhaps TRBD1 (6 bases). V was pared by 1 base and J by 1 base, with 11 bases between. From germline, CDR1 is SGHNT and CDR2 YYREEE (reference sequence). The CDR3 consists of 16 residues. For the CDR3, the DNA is TGTGCCAGCAGCTTGAAGGGGGGGGGAACTAATGAAAAACTGTTTTTT. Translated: CASSLKGGGTNEKLFF.

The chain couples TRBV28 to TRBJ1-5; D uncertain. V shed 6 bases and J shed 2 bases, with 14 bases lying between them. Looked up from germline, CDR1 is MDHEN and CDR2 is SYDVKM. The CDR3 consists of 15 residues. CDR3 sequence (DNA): TGTGCCAGCAGGGGCCTTCCCGAGGGCAATCAGCCCCAGCATTTT. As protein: CASRGLPEGNQPQHF.

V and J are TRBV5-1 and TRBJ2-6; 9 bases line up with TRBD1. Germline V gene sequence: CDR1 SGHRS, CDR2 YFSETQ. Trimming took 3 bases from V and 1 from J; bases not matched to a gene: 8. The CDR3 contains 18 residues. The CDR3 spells CASSSITGTGSGANVLTF. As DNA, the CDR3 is TGCGCCAGCAGCTCCATCACCGGGACAGGGTCTGGGGCCAACGTCCTGACTTTC.

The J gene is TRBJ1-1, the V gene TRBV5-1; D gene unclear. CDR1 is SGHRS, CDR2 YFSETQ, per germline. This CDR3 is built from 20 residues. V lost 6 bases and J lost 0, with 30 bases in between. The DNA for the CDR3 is TGCGCCAGCACGCCTACTACACTACTTAGAAGGGATGACATGAACACTGAAGCTTTCTTT. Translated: CASTPTTLLRRDDMNTEAFF.

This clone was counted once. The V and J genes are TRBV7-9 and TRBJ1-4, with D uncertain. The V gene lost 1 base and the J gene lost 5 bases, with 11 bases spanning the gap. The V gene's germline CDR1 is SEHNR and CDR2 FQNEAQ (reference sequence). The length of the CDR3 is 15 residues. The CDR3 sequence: CASSLGLEGNEKLFF. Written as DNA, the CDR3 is TGTGCCAGCAGCTTAGGGCTAGAAGGGAATGAAAAACTGTTTTTT.

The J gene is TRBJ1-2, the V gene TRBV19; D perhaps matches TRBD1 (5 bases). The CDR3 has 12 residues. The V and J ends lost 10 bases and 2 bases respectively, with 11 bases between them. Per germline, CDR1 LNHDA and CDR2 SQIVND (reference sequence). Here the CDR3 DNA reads TGTGCCACTGAGGAGGGGAACTATGGCTACACCTTC. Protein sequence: CATEEGNYGYTF.

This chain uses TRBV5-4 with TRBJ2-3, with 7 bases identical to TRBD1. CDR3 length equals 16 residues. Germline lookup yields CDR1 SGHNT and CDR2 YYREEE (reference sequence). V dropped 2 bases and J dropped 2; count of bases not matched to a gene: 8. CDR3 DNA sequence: TGTGCCAGCAGCTTCAATACAGGGGCCCACACAGATACGCAGTATTTT. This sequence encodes CASSFNTGAHTDTQYF.

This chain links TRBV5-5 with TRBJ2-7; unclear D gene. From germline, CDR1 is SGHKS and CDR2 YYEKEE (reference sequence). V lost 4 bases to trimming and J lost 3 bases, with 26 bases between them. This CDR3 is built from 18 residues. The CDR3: CASSRAWSASTGVYEQYF. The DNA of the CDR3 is TGTGCCAGCAGCCGGGCGTGGTCGGCGTCCACTGGGGTCTACGAGCAGTACTTC.

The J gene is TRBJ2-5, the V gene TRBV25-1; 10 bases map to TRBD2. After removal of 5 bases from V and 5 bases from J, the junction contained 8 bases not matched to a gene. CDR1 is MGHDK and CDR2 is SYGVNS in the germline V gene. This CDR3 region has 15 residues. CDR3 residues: CASSSQTSGTETQYF. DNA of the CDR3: TGTGCCAGCAGTTCACAAACTAGCGGGACTGAGACCCAGTACTTC.

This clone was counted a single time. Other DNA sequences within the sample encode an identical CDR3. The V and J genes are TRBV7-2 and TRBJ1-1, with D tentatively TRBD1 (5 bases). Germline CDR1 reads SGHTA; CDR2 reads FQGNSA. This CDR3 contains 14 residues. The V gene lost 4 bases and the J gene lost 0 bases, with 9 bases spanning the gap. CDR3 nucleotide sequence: TGTGCCAGCAGCTCTTGGGGACTGAACACTGAAGCTTTCTTT. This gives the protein CASSSWGLNTEAFF.

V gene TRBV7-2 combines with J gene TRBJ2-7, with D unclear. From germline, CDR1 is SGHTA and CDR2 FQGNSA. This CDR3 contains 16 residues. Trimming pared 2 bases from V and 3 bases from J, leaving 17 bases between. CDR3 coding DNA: TGTGCCAGCAGCTTAAATATCGTCCGTAGTGGCTACGAGCAGTACTTC. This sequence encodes CASSLNIVRSGYEQYF.

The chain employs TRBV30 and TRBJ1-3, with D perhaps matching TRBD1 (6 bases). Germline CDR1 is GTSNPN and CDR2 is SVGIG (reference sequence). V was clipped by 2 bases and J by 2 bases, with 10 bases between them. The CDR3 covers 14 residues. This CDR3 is CAWSQGITGNTIYF. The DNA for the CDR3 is TGTGCCTGGAGTCAGGGGATTACTGGAAACACCATATATTTT.

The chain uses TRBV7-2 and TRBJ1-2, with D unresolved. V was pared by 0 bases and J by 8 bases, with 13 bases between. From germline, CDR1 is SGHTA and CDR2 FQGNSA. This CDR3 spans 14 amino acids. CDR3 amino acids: CASSLAGGRQGYTF. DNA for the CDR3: TGTGCCAGCAGCTTAGCAGGAGGAAGGCAAGGCTACACCTTC.

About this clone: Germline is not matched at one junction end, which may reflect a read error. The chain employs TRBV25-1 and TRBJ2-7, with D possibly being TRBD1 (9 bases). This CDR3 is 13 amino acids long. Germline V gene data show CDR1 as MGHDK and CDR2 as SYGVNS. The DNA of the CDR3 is TGTGCCAGCAGCTCCCCGGGGGGGACAGGGCGCTTCTTC. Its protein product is CASSSPGGTGRFF.

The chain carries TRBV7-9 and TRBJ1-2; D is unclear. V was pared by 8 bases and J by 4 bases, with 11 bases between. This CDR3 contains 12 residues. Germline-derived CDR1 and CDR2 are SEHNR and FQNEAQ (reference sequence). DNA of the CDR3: TGTGCCAGCTTTTCGTCCAGCTATGGCTACACCTTC. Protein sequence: CASFSSSYGYTF.

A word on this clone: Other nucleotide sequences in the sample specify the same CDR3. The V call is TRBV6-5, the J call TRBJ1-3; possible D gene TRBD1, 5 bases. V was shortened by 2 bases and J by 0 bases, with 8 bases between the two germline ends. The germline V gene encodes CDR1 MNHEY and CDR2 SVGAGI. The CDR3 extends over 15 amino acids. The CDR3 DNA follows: TGTGCCAGCAGTTACGGGGCCAACTCTGGAAACACCATATATTTT. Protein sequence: CASSYGANSGNTIYF.

CDR3 sequence reads: CASSYVRGTGDIYGYTF. CDR3 bases: TGTGCCAGCAGTTATGTTCGGGGGACAGGGGATATCTATGGCTACACCTTC. The V call is TRBV27, the J call TRBJ1-2; TRBD1 matches at 10 bases. CDR1 is MNHEY, CDR2 SMNVEV, per germline (reference sequence). This CDR3 has 17 amino acids. The J segment lost 4 bases and the V segment lost 4 bases, leaving 12 bases of the junction unmatched.

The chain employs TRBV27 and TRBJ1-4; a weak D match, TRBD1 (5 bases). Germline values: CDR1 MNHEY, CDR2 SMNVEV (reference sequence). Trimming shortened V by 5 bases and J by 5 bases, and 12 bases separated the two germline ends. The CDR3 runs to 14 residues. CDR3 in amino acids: CASSARDGNEKLFF. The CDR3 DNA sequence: TGTGCCAGCAGTGCCCGGGACGGAAATGAAAAACTGTTTTTT.

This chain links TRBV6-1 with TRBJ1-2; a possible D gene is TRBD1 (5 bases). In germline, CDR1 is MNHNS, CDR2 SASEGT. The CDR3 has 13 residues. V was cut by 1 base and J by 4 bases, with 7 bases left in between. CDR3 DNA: TGTGCCAGCAGTGAAGGGGGGTCCTATGGCTACACCTTC. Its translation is CASSEGGSYGYTF.

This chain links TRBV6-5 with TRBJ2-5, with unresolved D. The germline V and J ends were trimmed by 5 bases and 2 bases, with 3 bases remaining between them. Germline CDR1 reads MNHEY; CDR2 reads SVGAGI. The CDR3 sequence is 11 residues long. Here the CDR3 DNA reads TGTGCCAGCAGTATTCAAGAGACCCAGTACTTC. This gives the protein CASSIQETQYF.

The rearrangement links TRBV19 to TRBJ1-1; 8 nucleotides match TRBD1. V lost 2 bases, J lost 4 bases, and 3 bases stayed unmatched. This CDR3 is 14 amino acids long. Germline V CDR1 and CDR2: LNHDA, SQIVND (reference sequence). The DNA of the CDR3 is TGTGCCAGTAGTATAAGACAGGGGATCACTGAAGCTTTCTTT. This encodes CASSIRQGITEAFF. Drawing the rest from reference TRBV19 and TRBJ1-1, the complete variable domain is DGGITQSPKYLFRKEGQNVTLSCEQNLNHDAMYWYRQDPGQGLRLIYYSQIVNDFQKGDIAEGYSVSREKKESFPLTVTSAQKNPTAFYLCASSIRQGITEAFFGQGTRLTVV.

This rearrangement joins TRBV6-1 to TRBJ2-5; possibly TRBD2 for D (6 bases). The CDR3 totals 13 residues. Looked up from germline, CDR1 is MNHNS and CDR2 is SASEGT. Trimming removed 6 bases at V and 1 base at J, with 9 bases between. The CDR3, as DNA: TGTGCCAGCAGGAAGGGACTCCAAGAGACCCAGTACTTC. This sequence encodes CASRKGLQETQYF.

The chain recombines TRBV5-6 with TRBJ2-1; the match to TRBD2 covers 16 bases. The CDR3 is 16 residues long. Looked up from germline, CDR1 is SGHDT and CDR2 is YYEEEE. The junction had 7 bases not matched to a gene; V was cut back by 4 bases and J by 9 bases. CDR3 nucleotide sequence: TGTGCCAGCAGCGGGACTAGCGGGAGGGCCGGTATTGAGCAGTTCTTC. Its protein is CASSGTSGRAGIEQFF.

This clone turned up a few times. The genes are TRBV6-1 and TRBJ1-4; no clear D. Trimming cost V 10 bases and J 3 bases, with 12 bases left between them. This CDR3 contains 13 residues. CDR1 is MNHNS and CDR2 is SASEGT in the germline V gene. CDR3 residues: CATAAVANEKLFF. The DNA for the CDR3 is TGTGCCACGGCCGCGGTTGCTAATGAAAAACTGTTTTTT.

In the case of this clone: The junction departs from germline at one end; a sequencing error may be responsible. The CDR3, as DNA: TGTGCTAGCAGCAGGGGACTCCTCTCCTACAATGAGCAGTTCTTC. It translates to CASSRGLLSYNEQFF. The J gene is TRBJ2-1, the V gene TRBV7-7, with D tentatively TRBD1 or TRBD2 (6 bases each). From germline, CDR1 is SSHAT and CDR2 FNYEAQ (reference sequence). CDR3 length: 15 residues.

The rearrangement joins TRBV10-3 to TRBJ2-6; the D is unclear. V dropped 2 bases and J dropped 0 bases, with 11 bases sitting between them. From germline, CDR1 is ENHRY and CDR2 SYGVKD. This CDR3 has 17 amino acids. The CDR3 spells CAISERQSVSGANVLTF. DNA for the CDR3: TGTGCCATCAGTGAGAGGCAGTCCGTCTCTGGGGCCAACGTCCTGACTTTC.